This entry features one TCR beta chain sequence. The specificity of this receptor is unknown. The input lacks base qualities; no much larger clone sits a single base away. The CDR3 sequence holds 13 residues, the cysteine and phenylalanine included. Only the CDR3 part of the read is kept: 39 bases, read in frame from the first base. V and J are truncated by 6 bases and 7 bases respectively, leaving an intervening sequence of 15 bases. For CDR1 and CDR2, the germline V gene lists MNHEY and SVGAGI. The sample originates from a study of T cell responses to AZD1222 COVID-19 vaccine (dated by TCRdb to about 2021). For context, the study as a whole: AZD1222 recipients whose second dose came at about 4 weeks and those whose second dose came at about 12 weeks were combined into one group, since spike-specific TCR depth and breadth did not differ between the two schedules. TCR sequencing was performed for roughly 250 trial participants, of whom about 200 were given two doses of AZD1222 and around 26 were given two doses of MenACWY control vaccine. Enrollment into the trials was organized by age into subgroups of 18-55, 56-69 and 70-plus years, and those subgroups contained approximately 150, 30 and 60 TCR-sequenced participants, respectively. Overall results and qualifications from the work: Participants were mostly white British and included more females than males, and it was suggested by the authors that clonal diversity may have been underestimated. Conclusions about previously exposed vaccinees were limited because only six AZD1222 recipients were SARS-CoV-2 seropositive at baseline. Because no samples from the day 14 peak response were available, repertoires could be characterized only after the peak T cell response. A significant rise in spike-specific TCR breadth and depth was observed after two AZD1222 doses relative to day 0 and relative to MenACWY recipients. CD4 TCRs associated with the vaccine covered the entire spike protein, and the dominant responses were in regions 160-218 and 743-854. Nearly half of unique spike-specific TCRs reportedly recognized epitopes outside regions mutated in the B.1.351 and B.1.1.7 variants. The 56-69-year group was small, and its depth increase did not reach significance, likely because of low power.

The time point label, as the study defines it: baseline before first vaccination. Vaccinee samples were obtained from the UK trials COV001 and COV002, which included a single-blind randomized controlled phase 2/3 trial of AZD1222 (ChAdOx1 nCoV-19) in healthy adults. For TCRbeta chain sequencing, PBMC samples were collected from trial participants at day 0 and at day 28 after the second dose. The CDR3 regions of human TCRbeta chains were subjected to immunosequencing. Concerning the study's data processing: TCRs in the repertoires were compared against a reference library of SARS-CoV-2-specific TCRs that had been generated with the MIRA antigen-specificity platform. Breadth was defined as the fraction of unique TCRs that were SARS-CoV-2-associated, and depth was defined as the fraction of total T cells that were SARS-CoV-2-associated. Using the MIRA data, each spike-specific TCR was assigned both to the spike region to which the TCR was reactive and to a CD4 or CD8 class. Log10-transformed breadth and depth values were compared by one-way ANOVA with Sidak's multiple comparisons tests. What TCRdb holds here is the immuneACCESS table cut down to in-frame rearrangements. Part of the clones is not present; checked against another copy, under half of the missing clones reflect an unresolved V gene, and the others are unexplained. That table gives V, J and clone size, and the DNA gave D and trimming. Recorded for this sample are about 96,000 clones; 75% to 90% of them occurred a single time. The top ten constitute approximately 30% of the sample.

Recombination linked TRBV6-5 to TRBJ1-2, with no D gene named confidently. The sample in question was peripheral blood, obtained on day 0 of AZD1222 vaccination. The clonotype comes from an adult in good health. The CDR3 protein: CASSGTLDRGYTF. The DNA sequence is given as TGTGCCAGCAGCGGTACCCTTGATCGTGGCTACACCTTC.